The 30 T cell receptor beta chains given below trace back to one sample, sequenced in a study of blood T cell repertoires in COVID-19. Clones were sequenced by immunoSEQ multiplex PCR, and TCRdb holds only the in-frame ones, with some missing. The repertoire holds roughly 330,000 clones, with 80% to 90% as singletons. Material for sequencing was peripheral blood. The receptor set was obtained from a woman aged 45-59 years with acute or convalescent COVID-19.

This chain links TRBV5-4 with TRBJ1-1, with D unresolved. Germline CDR1 is SGHNT and CDR2 is YYREEE (reference sequence). The V gene lost 4 bases and the J gene lost 5 bases, with 12 bases spanning the gap. The CDR3 loop spans 13 amino acids. CDR3 in DNA: TGTGCCAGCAGCCAGAGATTCAGGACTGAAGCTTTCTTT. Amino acids: CASSQRFRTEAFF. The variable domain in full, with the rest retrieved from reference TRBV5-4 and TRBJ1-1, is ETGVTQSPTHLIKTRGQQVTLRCSSQSGHNTVSWYQQALGQGPQFIFQYYREEENGRGNFPPRFSGLQFPNYSSELNVNALELDDSALYLCASSQRFRTEAFFGQGTRLTVV.

The chain uses TRBV6-5 and TRBJ2-1; possibly TRBD2 for D (6 bases). The CDR3 has 15 residues. The germline V and J ends were trimmed by 6 bases and 1 base, with 13 bases remaining between them. Germline V gene sequence: CDR1 MNHEY, CDR2 SVGAGI. This CDR3 reads CASSRTGTSYNEQFF. CDR3 nucleotides: TGTGCCAGCAGCCGTACCGGGACTTCCTACAATGAGCAGTTCTTC.

This chain links TRBV7-2 with TRBJ1-1; TRBD1 matches 9 bases. V lost 4 bases, J lost 6 bases, and 6 bases stayed unmatched. Germline V gene lookup returns CDR1 SGHTA and CDR2 FQGNSA. The CDR3 runs 14 residues. The CDR3 protein is CASSSKGDRAEAFF. CDR3 DNA sequence: TGTGCCAGCAGCTCTAAAGGGGACAGGGCTGAAGCTTTCTTT.

This clone was detected only a few times. The V gene is TRBV7-2, the J gene TRBJ2-2; 8 bases line up with TRBD2. CDR3 length: 15 residues. CDR1 is SGHTA, CDR2 FQGNSA, per germline. V lost 4 bases, J lost 6 bases, and 7 bases stayed unmatched. The CDR3 DNA is TGTGCCAGCAGCTCAAAGCGGGGGAAGGCCGGGGAGCTGTTTTTT. Translation: CASSSKRGKAGELFF.

Here the CDR3 reads CASSPDGAGSNEKLFF. DNA for the CDR3: TGTGCCAGCTCACCAGATGGGGCAGGATCGAATGAAAAACTGTTTTTT. This chain uses TRBV18 with TRBJ1-4; D is possibly TRBD1 (5 bases). The CDR3 loop spans 16 amino acids. The V gene's germline CDR1 is KGHSH and CDR2 LQKENI. The germline V and J ends were trimmed by 2 bases and 5 bases, with 15 bases remaining between them.

In DNA, the CDR3 is TGTGCCAGCAGATCACTAGCGGGAGCCTACAATGAGCAGTTCTTC. It specifies CASRSLAGAYNEQFF. V and J are TRBV28 and TRBJ2-1, with 11 bases that match TRBD2. CDR1 and CDR2 (germline): MDHEN, SYDVKM. The CDR3 consists of 15 residues. J lost 2 bases, V lost 6 bases, and 3 bases had no gene match.

The rearrangement joins TRBV19 to TRBJ2-2, with 11 bases fitting TRBD1. Looked up from germline, CDR1 is LNHDA and CDR2 is SQIVND (reference sequence). J was trimmed by 3 bases and V by 4 bases; bases with no gene match: 7. The CDR3 runs to 17 residues. CDR3 DNA: TGTGCCAGTAGTACAGGACAGGGGGCGTCCCACACCGGGGAGCTGTTTTTT. This sequence encodes CASSTGQGASHTGELFF.

This clone showed up just a few times. The chain links TRBV29-1 to TRBJ2-5; 8 bases match TRBD1. Germline-derived CDR1 and CDR2 are SQVTM and ANQGSEA. J was trimmed by 5 bases and V by 0 bases; bases with no gene match: 11. The CDR3 is 16 amino acids. CDR3 sequence (DNA): TGCAGCGTTGAAGATTTCTACGACAGGGGAAGGGAGACCCAGTACTTC. Its protein is CSVEDFYDRGRETQYF.

This chain uses TRBV18 with TRBJ1-1, with TRBD1 as a possible D gene (5 bases). V was shortened by 2 bases and J by 2 bases, with 9 bases between the two germline ends. CDR1 KGHSH and CDR2 LQKENI come from the germline V gene. The CDR3 has 14 residues. The CDR3 DNA follows: TGTGCCAGCTCACCAATTCAGGGAAACACTGAAGCTTTCTTT. This sequence encodes CASSPIQGNTEAFF.

This clone was counted once. This chain joins TRBV18 and TRBJ1-3; no definite D call. The V end lost 6 bases, the J end lost 4 bases, and 10 bases lay between the germline ends. The CDR3 contains 13 residues. Germline lookup yields CDR1 KGHSH and CDR2 LQKENI. CDR3 residues: CASSTGEGNTIYF. CDR3 DNA: TGTGCCAGCTCCACTGGGGAGGGAAACACCATATATTTT.

The V and J genes are TRBV19 and TRBJ1-5; D is ambiguous. V gave up 1 base and J gave up 5 bases, with 6 bases separating them. Germline CDR1 is LNHDA and CDR2 is SQIVND (reference sequence). The CDR3 has 13 residues. CDR3 protein: CASSIGFDQPQHF. DNA of the CDR3: TGTGCCAGTAGTATAGGTTTCGATCAGCCCCAGCATTTT.

The chain uses TRBV2 and TRBJ1-4; TRBD1 might be the D (5 bases). V was cut by 3 bases and J by 7 bases, with 12 bases left in between. There are 14 residues in the CDR3. Germline loops: CDR1 SNHLY, CDR2 FYNNEI. The CDR3 here is CASSDYRSGEKLFF. In nucleotides, the CDR3 is TGTGCCAGCAGTGACTACAGGTCGGGTGAAAAACTGTTTTTT. Filled out from reference TRBV2 and TRBJ1-4, the complete variable domain reads EPEVTQTPSHQVTQMGQEVILRCVPISNHLYFYWYRQILGQKVEFLVSFYNNEISEKSEIFDDQFSVERPDGSNFTLKIRSTKLEDSAMYFCASSDYRSGEKLFFGSGTQLSVL.

The gene calls are TRBV12-3 or TRBV12-4 and TRBJ1-1; D possibly corresponds to TRBD1 (5 bases). V lost 3 bases, J lost 4 bases, and 9 bases lay in between. The CDR3 sequence is 13 residues long. CDR3 bases: TGTGCCAGCAGTTTGATGGGGGGCACTGAAGCTTTCTTT. Protein: CASSLMGGTEAFF.

The chain employs TRBV5-5 and TRBJ1-5; 9 bases align to TRBD1. J was trimmed by 3 bases and V by 4 bases; bases with no gene match: 8. Germline lookup yields CDR1 SGHKS and CDR2 YYEKEE (reference sequence). The CDR3 extends over 16 amino acids. The CDR3, as DNA: TGTGCCAGCAGCCAAGGGACAGGGACTCTCAATCAGCCCCAGCATTTT. This encodes CASSQGTGTLNQPQHF.

The chain joins TRBV5-1 to TRBJ1-3; D call uncertain. There are 16 residues in the CDR3. Germline V gives CDR1 SGHRS, CDR2 YFSETQ. The V end lost 7 bases, the J end lost 0 bases, and 17 bases lay between the germline ends. CDR3 in DNA: TGCGCCAGCGCGGAGGAACCGTCCCTCTCTGGAAACACCATATATTTT. Translated, it gives CASAEEPSLSGNTIYF.

Ten or more counts support this clone. This chain uses TRBV18 with TRBJ1-2, with D tentatively TRBD1 (5 bases). Germline V lookup: CDR1 KGHSH, CDR2 LQKENI. This CDR3 has 15 residues. Trimming left V 2 bases short and J 6 bases short, with 16 bases between. As DNA, the CDR3 is TGTGCCAGCTCACCAAGCCGGGACTTCTTAGATGGCTACACCTTC. Protein: CASSPSRDFLDGYTF.

The genes are TRBV18 and TRBJ1-1; possibly TRBD1 for D (6 bases). CDR3 length equals 13 residues. Germline V gene data show CDR1 as KGHSH and CDR2 as LQKENI. V was trimmed by 3 bases and J by 11 bases, leaving 16 bases between them. CDR3 nucleotides: TGTGCCAGCTCACCTAGGCCAGGGGAAGGGGCTTTCTTT. Translating gives CASSPRPGEGAFF.

On this clone itself: Within the sample, other DNA sequences also encode this same CDR3. The chain has TRBV7-2 and TRBJ1-4; 7 positions match TRBD1. CDR1 is SGHTA and CDR2 is FQGNSA in the germline V gene. CDR3 length: 14 residues. Losses at the gene ends were 1 base for V and 8 bases for J; bases not matched to a gene: 4. The chain's CDR3 is CASSLDRGSEKLFF. The CDR3 bases are TGTGCCAGCAGCTTAGACAGGGGAAGCGAAAAACTGTTTTTT.

The chain joins TRBV21-1 to TRBJ1-1; the D call TRBD1 from the table was never checked on the DNA. TRBV21-1 is deemed a pseudogene. The CDR3 sequence is 15 residues long. The CDR3 nucleotides are TGTGCCAGCAGCAAAAGCGAGGGGGCGGACACTGAAGCTTTCTTT. It is translated as CASSKSEGADTEAFF.

The CDR3 reads CASSLAASATNEKLFF. The CDR3 DNA sequence: TGTGCCAGCTCACTGGCGGCTTCTGCAACTAATGAAAAACTGTTTTTT. The J gene is TRBJ1-4, the V gene TRBV18; D is ambiguous. Trimming took 4 bases from V and 0 from J, leaving 12 bases between them. CDR3 length: 16 amino acids. Germline-derived CDR1 and CDR2 are KGHSH and LQKENI.

This clone was seen only a few times. This chain joins TRBV30 and TRBJ1-5, with D unclear. CDR3 size: 13 residues. CDR1 GTSNPN and CDR2 SVGIG come from the germline V gene (reference sequence). V lost 1 base, J lost 6 bases, and 10 bases lay in between. CDR3 sequence (DNA): TGTGCCTGGAGTGAACAACGAGGTCAGCCCCAGCATTTT. Its protein product is CAWSEQRGQPQHF.

This sequence joins TRBV7-2 and TRBJ2-7; no clear D gene. Trimming took 5 bases from V and 1 from J, leaving 9 bases between them. CDR1 SGHTA and CDR2 FQGNSA come from the germline V gene. The CDR3 contains 13 residues. The CDR3 nucleotides read TGTGCCAGCAGCCTAAACCCTTCCTACGAGCAGTACTTC. Its protein is CASSLNPSYEQYF.

The CDR3 nucleotides read TGTGCCAGCAGTTACCCTGGACAGTCGGCTTTCTTT. It specifies CASSYPGQSAFF. This chain uses TRBV6-5 with TRBJ1-1; D possibly corresponds to TRBD1 (6 bases). Germline CDR1 reads MNHEY; CDR2 reads SVGAGI. There are 12 residues in the CDR3. V gave up 2 bases and J gave up 11 bases, with 12 bases separating them.

The rearrangement links TRBV18 to TRBJ1-6; D is undetermined. V shed 2 bases and J shed 8 bases, with 10 bases lying between them. CDR1 and CDR2 from the germline V gene are KGHSH and LQKENI. The CDR3 spans 14 residues. The CDR3 sequence is CASSPTWRDSPLHF. CDR3 nucleotide sequence: TGTGCCAGCTCACCAACGTGGCGGGATTCACCCCTCCACTTT.

The V gene is TRBV6-1, the J gene TRBJ1-3; D might be TRBD1 (6 bases). Germline-derived CDR1 and CDR2 are MNHNS and SASEGT. CDR3 length equals 14 residues. Trimming removed 3 bases from V and 0 bases from J, with 6 bases in between. This CDR3 is CASSEDSSGNTIYF. The CDR3 DNA reads TGTGCCAGCAGTGAGGACAGCTCTGGAAACACCATATATTTT.

This chain connects TRBV15 to TRBJ2-1, with TRBD2 matching over 9 bases. J gave up 7 bases and V 0 bases, and 7 bases lay outside the gene matches. The length of the CDR3 is 16 residues. CDR1 and CDR2 (germline): LNHNV, YYDKDF (reference sequence). CDR3 sequence (DNA): TGTGCCACCAGCAGAGATGTGGGACTAGCTAATAATGAGCAGTTCTTC. As protein: CATSRDVGLANNEQFF.

The rearrangement joins TRBV12-3 or TRBV12-4 to TRBJ1-1; weak D call: TRBD1 (6 bases). V was cut by 4 bases and J by 6 bases, with 12 bases left in between. The CDR3 covers 13 residues. The CDR3 protein is CASSSRQAPEAFF. For the CDR3, the DNA is TGTGCCAGCAGTTCCCGACAGGCGCCTGAAGCTTTCTTT.

V and J are TRBV5-1 and TRBJ1-6; 9 bases match TRBD1. V shed 4 bases and J 9 bases; nucleotides not matched to a gene: 5. The CDR3 is made up of 14 amino acids. CDR1 SGHRS and CDR2 YFSETQ come from the germline V gene. The CDR3 DNA is TGCGCCAGCAGCATGGGACAGGGAGCTTCACCCCTCCACTTT. Protein product: CASSMGQGASPLHF.

The rearrangement joins TRBV7-2 to TRBJ2-5, with D possibly being TRBD1 (6 bases). Germline V gene data show CDR1 as SGHTA and CDR2 as FQGNSA. The V and J ends lost 6 bases and 1 base respectively, with 15 bases between them. This CDR3 is built from 15 residues. CDR3 amino acids: CASSLQGSGQETQYF. The CDR3 region has the DNA TGTGCCAGCAGTTTACAGGGATCGGGCCAAGAGACCCAGTACTTC.

The chain carries TRBV7-2 and TRBJ2-7; 7 nucleotides match TRBD2. Germline CDR1 reads SGHTA; CDR2 reads FQGNSA. This CDR3 is 15 amino acids long. J was trimmed by 3 bases and V by 4 bases; bases with no gene match: 9. The CDR3 loop is CASSWDRTSDYEQYF. CDR3 nucleotides: TGTGCCAGCAGCTGGGACCGAACTAGCGACTACGAGCAGTACTTC.